This is a list of T cell receptor beta chains from one sample in a study of cytomegalovirus exposure and HLA in healthy donors. This table comes from immunoSEQ multiplex PCR, and its TCRdb copy is limited to in-frame clones, with some not included. This table has around 64,000 clones, approximately 80% appearing once. Sequencing input: PBMCs. The receptors were sampled from a man in his late teens or twenties in good health and CMV-seropositive. The CDR3 runs from the conserved cysteine through the conserved F or W. Each record gives: D gene, V gene, J gene, clone size, CDR3 DNA, CDR3 protein. The D gene is left open where the match is weak. The size entry is marked missing in some rows and otherwise reads once, few, many or a size class.

D: .
V: TRBV6-5
J: TRBJ2-7
size: .
DNA: TGTGCCAGCAGTTACTCGAGTGTTTCCTACGAGCAGTACTTC
CDR3: CASSYSSVSYEQYF

D: .
V: TRBV2
J: TRBJ1-2
size: .
DNA: TGTGCCAGCAGTGAAGAGGGGAGGGAGGGTGGCTACACCTTC
CDR3: CASSEEGREGGYTF

D: .
V: TRBV13
J: TRBJ1-2
size: .
DNA: TGTGCCAGCAGCTATAAGGGGGAATTGGATGGCTACACCTTC
CDR3: CASSYKGELDGYTF

D: .
V: TRBV30
J: TRBJ2-7
size: .
DNA: TGTGCCTGGAGTCCGTTATTCGGTAGCGGACCATACGAGCAGTACTTC
CDR3: CAWSPLFGSGPYEQYF

D: TRBD1
V: TRBV10-1
J: TRBJ1-6
size: .
DNA: TGCGCCAGCAGTGAGTCGCGACAGGGGAATAATTCACCCCTCCACTTT
CDR3: CASSESRQGNNSPLHF

D: TRBD1
V: TRBV13
J: TRBJ2-7
size: .
DNA: TGTGCCAGCAGCATACAGGACAGGCCTCTGGAGCAGTACTTC
CDR3: CASSIQDRPLEQYF

D: .
V: TRBV4-1
J: TRBJ1-1
size: .
DNA: TGCGCCAGCAGCCAAACGTCGGGTGCTGAAGCTTTCTTT
CDR3: CASSQTSGAEAFF

D: .
V: TRBV5-6
J: TRBJ2-7
size: few
DNA: TGTGCCAGCAGCTTGAGTGCCGAGCTCGAGCAGTACTTC
CDR3: CASSLSAELEQYF

D: .
V: TRBV5-1
J: TRBJ2-2
size: .
DNA: TGCGCCAGCAGCTTGCAGGGGAGGGACACCGGGGAGCTGTTTTTT
CDR3: CASSLQGRDTGELFF

D: TRBD1
V: TRBV4-2
J: TRBJ1-1
size: .
DNA: TGTGCCAGCAGCCGACCGGGACAGACCTTCACTGAAGCTTTCTTT
CDR3: CASSRPGQTFTEAFF

D: .
V: TRBV6-5
J: TRBJ1-1
size: .
DNA: TGTGCCAGCAGTTACTCGATCCCAGACACTGAAGCTTTCTTT
CDR3: CASSYSIPDTEAFF

D: .
V: TRBV9
J: TRBJ1-1
size: .
DNA: TGTGCCAGCAGCTCGGGTGGGAACACTGAAGCTTTCTTT
CDR3: CASSSGGNTEAFF

D: TRBD1
V: TRBV6-5
J: TRBJ1-1
size: .
DNA: TGTGCCAGCAGTGCCCGACAGGGGGCGAACACTGAAGCTTTCTTT
CDR3: CASSARQGANTEAFF

D: TRBD2
V: TRBV6-5
J: TRBJ2-5
size: .
DNA: TGTGCCAGCAGGACCCGGGCGGGGGGGGGAGAGACCCAGTACTTC
CDR3: CASRTRAGGGETQYF

D: TRBD1
V: TRBV6-5
J: TRBJ1-2
size: .
DNA: TGTGCCAGCAGCCGACAGGGGGCGGACTATGGCTACACCTTC
CDR3: CASSRQGADYGYTF

D: .
V: TRBV9
J: TRBJ2-2
size: medium-sized
DNA: TGTGCCAGCAGCGTAGGAATTTATGGGGACTCGCTCGGGGAGCTGTTTTTT
CDR3: CASSVGIYGDSLGELFF

D: TRBD2
V: TRBV7-8
J: TRBJ2-3
size: .
DNA: TGTGCCAGCAGCTTCCCTAGCGGGGTGAGCACAGATACGCAGTATTTT
CDR3: CASSFPSGVSTDTQYF

D: TRBD1
V: TRBV13
J: TRBJ1-1
size: .
DNA: TGTGCCAGCAGCCCGCGAACCAGGGGGCACACTGAAGCTTTCTTT
CDR3: CASSPRTRGHTEAFF

D: .
V: TRBV30
J: TRBJ1-5
size: .
DNA: TGTGCCTGGAGTGTGGGAGTAAATCAGCCCCAGCATTTT
CDR3: CAWSVGVNQPQHF

D: .
V: TRBV2
J: TRBJ2-1
size: .
DNA: TGTGCCAGCACGCGCTACAATGAGCAGTTCTTC
CDR3: CASTRYNEQFF

D: .
V: TRBV7-6
J: TRBJ2-2
size: .
DNA: TGTGCCAGCAGCTTAGCGGGGGGGAACACCGGGGAGCTGTTTTTT
CDR3: CASSLAGGNTGELFF

D: .
V: TRBV30
J: TRBJ2-7
size: .
DNA: TGTGCCGGGAGATGGGGGGGGCTCCCACGCTTC
CDR3: CAGRWGGLPRF

D: TRBD1
V: TRBV6-4
J: TRBJ1-2
size: .
DNA: TGTGCCAGCAGTGACTCGATGACAGGGTTTAAGGGCTACACCTTC
CDR3: CASSDSMTGFKGYTF

D: .
V: TRBV20-1
J: TRBJ1-4
size: .
DNA: TGCAGTGCACACGGGGAAAAACTGTTTTTT
CDR3: CSAHGEKLFF

D: TRBD2
V: TRBV27
J: TRBJ2-5
size: .
DNA: TGTGCCAGCAGTTTAGCGGGGGGAGAGACCCAGTACTTC
CDR3: CASSLAGGETQYF

D: .
V: TRBV7-9
J: TRBJ2-7
size: .
DNA: TGTGCCAGCAGCTTCAGTTCCCAAAGCGAGCAGTACTTC
CDR3: CASSFSSQSEQYF

D: TRBD1
V: TRBV28
J: TRBJ2-4
size: .
DNA: TGTGCCAGCAGTCCGAGGGACAGGGGCCTCGGCATTCAGTACTTC
CDR3: CASSPRDRGLGIQYF

D: TRBD1
V: TRBV10-3
J: TRBJ1-6
size: .
DNA: TGTGCCAGCTGGACAGGGGGAAATTCACCCCTCCACTTT
CDR3: CASWTGGNSPLHF

D: TRBD2
V: TRBV2
J: TRBJ2-5
size: .
DNA: TGTGCCAGCAGTGAAGGGACTAGCGGCCTAGAGACCCAGTACTTC
CDR3: CASSEGTSGLETQYF

D: .
V: TRBV25-1
J: TRBJ2-7
size: few
DNA: TGTGCCAGCAGTTACAATTACGAGCAGTACTTC
CDR3: CASSYNYEQYF

D: .
V: TRBV12-5
J: TRBJ1-5
size: few
DNA: TGTGCTAGTGGTTCCCCTTATAGCAATCAGCCCCAGCATTTT
CDR3: CASGSPYSNQPQHF

D: TRBD1
V: TRBV11-3
J: TRBJ1-2
size: .
DNA: TGTGCCAGCAGCCCCGGAGGGGGCGAGGGCTACACCTTC
CDR3: CASSPGGGEGYTF

D: .
V: TRBV30
J: TRBJ2-1
size: .
DNA: TGTGCCTGGCAGGAATCCCTTAGCTCCTACAATGAGCAGTTCTTC
CDR3: CAWQESLSSYNEQFF

D: TRBD1
V: TRBV9
J: TRBJ1-1
size: once
DNA: TGTGCCAGCAGCATCACAGGGGGGGGGACTGAAGCTTTCTTT
CDR3: CASSITGGGTEAFF

D: TRBD1
V: TRBV18
J: TRBJ1-5
size: .
DNA: TGTGCCAGCTCACCAGACGGACAGGGGAGGGCCCAGCATTTT
CDR3: CASSPDGQGRAQHF

D: TRBD1
V: TRBV6-4
J: TRBJ1-2
size: once
DNA: TGTGCCAGCAGTGACGAAGGACAGGGGGCGGCGGGTGGCTACACCTTC
CDR3: CASSDEGQGAAGGYTF

D: TRBD1
V: TRBV30
J: TRBJ1-2
size: .
DNA: TGTGCCTGGTCAACAGGGGGCGCGGTCTATGGCTACACCTTC
CDR3: CAWSTGGAVYGYTF